This TCR beta chain stems from a study of blood T cells in healthy people across ages. Regarding the study as a whole: It was not known whether donors were CMV positive (a possible confounder of expanded clonotype changes). No conclusive comparison of naive versus antigen-experienced cells was possible with unsorted PBMCs.

The second PCR ran about 6 to 12 cycles with a sample-barcoded 5' primer and J-beta primers. TCRdb reprocessed the 5' RACE reads via MiXCR and lists one record per CDR3 protein. This repertoire shows 600,000 or so distinct CDR3 sequences, less than 60% found once; its top ten account for roughly 25%. This clonotype was seen a handful of times. Its antigen is unidentified. Germline V CDR1 and CDR2: GTSNPN, SVGIG (reference sequence). The CDR3 loop spans 13 amino acids. V was shortened by 7 bases and J by 3 bases, with 14 bases between the two germline ends. Input material: blood. The sequence was obtained from an older man in good health. This chain joins TRBV30 and TRBJ2-3; D is possibly TRBD1 or TRBD2 (6 bases each). Here the CDR3 reads CAFIWGATDTQYF. The CDR3 region has the DNA TGTGCCTTCATCTGGGGGGCGACAGATACGCAGTATTTT.